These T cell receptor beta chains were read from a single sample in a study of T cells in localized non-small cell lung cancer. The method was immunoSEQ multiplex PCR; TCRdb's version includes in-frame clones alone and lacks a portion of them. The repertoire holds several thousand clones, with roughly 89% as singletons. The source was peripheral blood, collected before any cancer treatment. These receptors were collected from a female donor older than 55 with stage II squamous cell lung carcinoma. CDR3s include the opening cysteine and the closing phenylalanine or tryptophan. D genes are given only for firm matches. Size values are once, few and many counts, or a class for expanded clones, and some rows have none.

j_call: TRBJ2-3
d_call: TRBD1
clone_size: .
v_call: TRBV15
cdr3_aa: CATSRDRGTGHTDTQYF
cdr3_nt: TGTGCCACCAGCAGAGATCGAGGGACAGGGCACACAGATACGCAGTATTTT

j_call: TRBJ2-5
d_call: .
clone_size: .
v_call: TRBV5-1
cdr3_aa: CASSLRGQGGETQYF
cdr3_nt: TGCGCCAGCAGCTTAAGGGGACAAGGGGGAGAGACCCAGTACTTC

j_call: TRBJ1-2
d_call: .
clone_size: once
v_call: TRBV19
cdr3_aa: CASRSEQVFGYTF
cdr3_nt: TGTGCCAGTAGAAGCGAACAGGTGTTTGGCTACACCTTC

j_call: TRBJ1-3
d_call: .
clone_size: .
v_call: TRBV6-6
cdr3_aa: CASSYSSGHGNTIYF
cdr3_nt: TGTGCCAGCAGTTACTCTAGTGGTCACGGAAACACCATATATTTT

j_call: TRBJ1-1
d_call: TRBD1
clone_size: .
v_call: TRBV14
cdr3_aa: CASSQVGGGNTEAFF
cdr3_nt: TGTGCCAGCAGCCAAGTAGGGGGCGGTAACACTGAAGCTTTCTTT

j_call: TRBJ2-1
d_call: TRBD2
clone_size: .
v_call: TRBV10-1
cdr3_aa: CASRTSGGPGNEQFF
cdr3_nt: TGCGCCTCCCGGACTAGCGGGGGACCAGGGAATGAGCAGTTCTTC

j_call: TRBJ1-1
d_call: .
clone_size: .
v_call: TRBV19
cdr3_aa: CASSIDKGMLTEAFF
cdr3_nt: TGTGCCAGTAGTATAGATAAGGGGATGTTAACTGAAGCTTTCTTT

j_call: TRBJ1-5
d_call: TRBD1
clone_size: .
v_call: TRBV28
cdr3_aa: CASRRSGQGNIQPQHF
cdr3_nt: TGTGCCAGCAGAAGGTCAGGACAGGGGAATATTCAGCCCCAGCATTTT

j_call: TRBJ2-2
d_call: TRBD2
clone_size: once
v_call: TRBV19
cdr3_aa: CASSIGRGRSGELFF
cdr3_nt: TGTGCCAGTAGTATAGGGCGGGGGAGGTCCGGGGAGCTGTTTTTT

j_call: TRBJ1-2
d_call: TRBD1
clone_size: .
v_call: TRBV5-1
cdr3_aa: CASVPGQGGVNGYTF
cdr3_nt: TGCGCCAGCGTCCCGGGACAGGGTGGGGTGAACGGCTACACCTTC

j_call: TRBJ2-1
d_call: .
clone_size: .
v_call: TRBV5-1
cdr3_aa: CASSLWGNNEQFF
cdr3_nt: TGCGCCAGCAGCTTATGGGGGAACAATGAGCAGTTCTTC

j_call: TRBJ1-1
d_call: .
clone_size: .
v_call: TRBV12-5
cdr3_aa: CASGFVPGTEAFF
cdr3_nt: TGTGCTAGTGGTTTTGTCCCGGGGACTGAAGCTTTCTTT

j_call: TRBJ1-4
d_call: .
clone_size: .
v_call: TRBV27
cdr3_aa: CASSKLGEKLFF
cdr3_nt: TGTGCCAGCAGCAAATTGGGTGAAAAACTGTTTTTT

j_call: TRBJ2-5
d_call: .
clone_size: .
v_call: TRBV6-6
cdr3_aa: CASSYAGETQYF
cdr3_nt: TGTGCCAGCAGTTACGCAGGAGAGACCCAGTACTTC

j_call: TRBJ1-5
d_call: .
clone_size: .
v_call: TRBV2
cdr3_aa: CASSEQGPSSNQPQHF
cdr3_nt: TGTGCCAGCAGCGAACAGGGTCCCTCGAGCAATCAGCCCCAGCATTTT

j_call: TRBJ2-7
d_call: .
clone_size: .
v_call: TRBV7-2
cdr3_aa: CASSLREKSEQYF
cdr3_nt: TGTGCCAGCAGCTTAAGGGAAAAGAGCGAGCAGTACTTC

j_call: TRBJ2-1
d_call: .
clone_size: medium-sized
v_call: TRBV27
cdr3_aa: CASSFRRQGEQFF
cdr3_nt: TGTGCCAGCAGTTTCCGCCGCCAAGGGGAGCAGTTCTTC

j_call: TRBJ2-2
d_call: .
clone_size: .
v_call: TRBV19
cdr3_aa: CASSMKRDTGELFF
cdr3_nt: TGTGCCAGTAGTATGAAACGGGACACCGGGGAGCTGTTTTTT

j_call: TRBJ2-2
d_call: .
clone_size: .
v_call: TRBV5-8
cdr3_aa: CASSAKQWGNGELFF
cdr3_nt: TGTGCCAGCAGCGCCAAACAGTGGGGCAACGGGGAGCTGTTTTTT

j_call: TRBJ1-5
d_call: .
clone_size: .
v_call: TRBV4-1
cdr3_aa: CASSRALNQPQHF
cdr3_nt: TGCGCCAGCAGCCGGGCACTCAATCAGCCCCAGCATTTT

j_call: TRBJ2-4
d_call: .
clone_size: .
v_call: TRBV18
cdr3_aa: CASSPLTDSKNIQYF
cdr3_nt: TGTGCCAGCTCACCCCTAACAGACTCTAAAAACATTCAGTACTTC

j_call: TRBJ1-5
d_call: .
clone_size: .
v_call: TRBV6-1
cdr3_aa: CASSPGDQPQHF
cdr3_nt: TGTGCCAGCAGTCCGGGAGATCAGCCCCAGCATTTT

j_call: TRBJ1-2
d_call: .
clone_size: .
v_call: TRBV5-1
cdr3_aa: CASSLGVWRTEDGYTF
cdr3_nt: TGCGCCAGCAGCTTGGGGGTCTGGAGGACAGAAGATGGCTACACCTTC

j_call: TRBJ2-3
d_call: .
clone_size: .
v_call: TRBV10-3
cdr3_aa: CAISESRAGRTDTQYF
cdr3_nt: TGTGCCATCAGTGAGTCGCGGGCAGGGAGGACAGATACGCAGTATTTT

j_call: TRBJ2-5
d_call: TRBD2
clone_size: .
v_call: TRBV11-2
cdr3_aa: CASSFPIAGAQLETQYF
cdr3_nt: TGTGCCAGCAGCTTTCCGATAGCGGGGGCCCAGTTAGAGACCCAGTACTTC

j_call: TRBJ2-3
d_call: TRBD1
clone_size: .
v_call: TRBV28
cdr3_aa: CASSSNRGLADTQYF
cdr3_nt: TGTGCCAGCAGTTCCAACAGGGGGCTCGCAGATACGCAGTATTTT

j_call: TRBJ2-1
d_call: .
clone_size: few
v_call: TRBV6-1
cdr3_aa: CASTFDYSYNEQFF
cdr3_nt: TGTGCCAGCACGTTTGACTACTCCTACAATGAGCAGTTCTTC

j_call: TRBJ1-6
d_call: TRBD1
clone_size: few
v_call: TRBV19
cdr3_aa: CATAGQGNSPLHF
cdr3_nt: TGTGCCACCGCGGGACAGGGGAATTCACCCCTCCACTTT

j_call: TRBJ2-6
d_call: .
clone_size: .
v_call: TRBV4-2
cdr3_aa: CASSHEGREANVLTF
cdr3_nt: TGTGCCAGCAGCCACGAGGGCAGGGAGGCCAACGTCCTGACTTTC